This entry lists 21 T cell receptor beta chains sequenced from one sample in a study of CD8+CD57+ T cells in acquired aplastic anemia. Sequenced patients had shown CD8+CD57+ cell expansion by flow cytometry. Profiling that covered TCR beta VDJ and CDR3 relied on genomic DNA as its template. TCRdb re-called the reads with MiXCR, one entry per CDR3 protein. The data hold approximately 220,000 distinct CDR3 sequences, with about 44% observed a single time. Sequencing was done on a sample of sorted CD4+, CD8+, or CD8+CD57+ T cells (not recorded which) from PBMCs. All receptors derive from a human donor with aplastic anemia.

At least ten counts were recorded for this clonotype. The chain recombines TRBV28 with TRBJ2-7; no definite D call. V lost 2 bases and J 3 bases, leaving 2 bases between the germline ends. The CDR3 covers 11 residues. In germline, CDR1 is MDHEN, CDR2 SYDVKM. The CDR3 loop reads CASSLVYEQYF. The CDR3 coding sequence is TGTGCCAGCAGTTTAGTCTACGAGCAGTACTTC.

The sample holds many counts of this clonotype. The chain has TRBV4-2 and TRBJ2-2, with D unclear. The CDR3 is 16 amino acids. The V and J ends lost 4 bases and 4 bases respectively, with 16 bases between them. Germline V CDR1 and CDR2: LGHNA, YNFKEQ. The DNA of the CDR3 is TGTGCCAGCAGCCCATACGTCTCACAGACCACCGGGGAGCTGTTTTTT. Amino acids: CASSPYVSQTTGELFF.

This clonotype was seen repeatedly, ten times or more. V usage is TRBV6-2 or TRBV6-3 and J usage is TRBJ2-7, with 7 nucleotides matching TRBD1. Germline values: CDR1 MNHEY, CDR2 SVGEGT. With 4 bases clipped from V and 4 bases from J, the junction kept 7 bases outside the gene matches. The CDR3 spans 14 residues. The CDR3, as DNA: TGTGCCAGCAGTTCCTTCCAGGGACAGTACGAGCAGTACTTC. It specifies CASSSFQGQYEQYF.

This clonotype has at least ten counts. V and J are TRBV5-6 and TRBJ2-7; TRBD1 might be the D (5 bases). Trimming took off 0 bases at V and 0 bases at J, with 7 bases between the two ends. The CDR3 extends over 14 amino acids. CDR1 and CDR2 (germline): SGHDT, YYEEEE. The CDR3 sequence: CASSLGQLSYEQYF. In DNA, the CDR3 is TGTGCCAGCAGCTTGGGACAGCTCTCCTACGAGCAGTACTTC.

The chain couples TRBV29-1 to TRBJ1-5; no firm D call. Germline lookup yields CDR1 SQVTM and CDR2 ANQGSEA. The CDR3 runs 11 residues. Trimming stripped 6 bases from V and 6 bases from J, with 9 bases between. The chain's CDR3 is CSVCRRQPQHF. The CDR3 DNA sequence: TGCAGCGTGTGTAGGCGTCAGCCCCAGCATTTT.

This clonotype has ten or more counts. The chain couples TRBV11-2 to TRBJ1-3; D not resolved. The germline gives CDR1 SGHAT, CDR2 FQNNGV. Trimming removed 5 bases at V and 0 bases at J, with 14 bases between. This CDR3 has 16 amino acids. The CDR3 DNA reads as TGTGCCAGCAGCCGTCATTCACGGACCTCTGGAAACACCATATATTTT. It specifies CASSRHSRTSGNTIYF.

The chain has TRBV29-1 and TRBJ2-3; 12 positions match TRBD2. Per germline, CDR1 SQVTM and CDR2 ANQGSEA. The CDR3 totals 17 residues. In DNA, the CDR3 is TGCAGTGCTTCACCCGCCGGACTAGCGGGAAGCACAGATACGCAGTATTTT. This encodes CSASPAGLAGSTDTQYF.

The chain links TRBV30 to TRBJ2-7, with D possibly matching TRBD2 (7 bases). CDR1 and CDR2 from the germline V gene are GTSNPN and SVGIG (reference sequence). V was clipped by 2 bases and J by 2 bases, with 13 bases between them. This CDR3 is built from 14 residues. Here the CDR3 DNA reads TGTGCCTGGAGTACGGCGGGGGCTCCCTACGAGCAGTACTTC. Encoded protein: CAWSTAGAPYEQYF.

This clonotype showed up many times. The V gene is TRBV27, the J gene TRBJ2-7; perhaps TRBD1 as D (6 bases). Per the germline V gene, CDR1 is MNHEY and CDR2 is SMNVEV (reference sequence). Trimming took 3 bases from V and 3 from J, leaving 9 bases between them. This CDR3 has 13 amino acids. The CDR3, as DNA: TGTGCCAGCAGTTTGGACAGAGACTACGAGCAGTACTTC. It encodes CASSLDRDYEQYF.

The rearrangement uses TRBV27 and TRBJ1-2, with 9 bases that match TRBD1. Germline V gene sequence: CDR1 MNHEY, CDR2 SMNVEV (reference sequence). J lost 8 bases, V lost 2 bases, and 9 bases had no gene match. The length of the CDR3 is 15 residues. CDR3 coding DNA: TGTGCCAGCAGTTTAACCCTTACAGGGGGCGAAGGCTACACCTTC. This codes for CASSLTLTGGEGYTF.

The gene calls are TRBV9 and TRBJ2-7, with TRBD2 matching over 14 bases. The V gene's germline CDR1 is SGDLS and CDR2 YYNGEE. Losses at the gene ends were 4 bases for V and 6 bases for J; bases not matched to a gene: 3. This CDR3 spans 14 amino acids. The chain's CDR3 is CASSTGTSGSEQYV. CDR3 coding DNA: TGTGCCAGCAGCACGGGGACTAGCGGGAGCGAGCAGTACGTC.

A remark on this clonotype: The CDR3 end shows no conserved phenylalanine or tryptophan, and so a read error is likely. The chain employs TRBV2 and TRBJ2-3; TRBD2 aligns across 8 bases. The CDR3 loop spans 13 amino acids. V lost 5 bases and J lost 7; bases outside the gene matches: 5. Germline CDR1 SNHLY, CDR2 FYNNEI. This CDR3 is CASSTSGVNTQYS. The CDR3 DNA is TGTGCCAGCAGTACTAGCGGAGTGAATACGCAGTATTCT.

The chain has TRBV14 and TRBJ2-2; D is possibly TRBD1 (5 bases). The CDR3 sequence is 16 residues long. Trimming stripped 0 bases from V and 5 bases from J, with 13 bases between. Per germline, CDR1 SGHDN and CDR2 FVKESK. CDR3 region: CASSQDLGLGTGELFF. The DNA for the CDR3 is TGTGCCAGCAGCCAAGATTTGGGGCTGGGTACCGGGGAGCTGTTTTTT.

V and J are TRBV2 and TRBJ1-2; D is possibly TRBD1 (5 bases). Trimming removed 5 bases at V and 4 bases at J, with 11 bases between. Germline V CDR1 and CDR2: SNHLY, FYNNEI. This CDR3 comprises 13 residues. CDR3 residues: CASSPDRTYGYTF. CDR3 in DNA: TGTGCCAGCAGTCCTGACAGAACCTATGGCTACACCTTC.

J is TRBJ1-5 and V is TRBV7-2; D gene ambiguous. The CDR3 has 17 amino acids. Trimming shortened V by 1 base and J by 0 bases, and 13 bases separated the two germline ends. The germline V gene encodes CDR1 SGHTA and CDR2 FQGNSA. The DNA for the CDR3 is TGTGCCAGCAGCTTAGATACAGTTTCAGGTAGCAATCAGCCCCAGCATTTT. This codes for CASSLDTVSGSNQPQHF.

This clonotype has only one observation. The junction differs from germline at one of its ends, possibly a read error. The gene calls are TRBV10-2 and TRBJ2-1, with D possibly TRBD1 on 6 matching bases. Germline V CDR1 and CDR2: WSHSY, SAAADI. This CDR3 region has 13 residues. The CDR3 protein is CASIQGLGNGQFF. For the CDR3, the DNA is TGCGCCAGCATCCAGGGGCTAGGCAATGGGCAGTTCTTC.

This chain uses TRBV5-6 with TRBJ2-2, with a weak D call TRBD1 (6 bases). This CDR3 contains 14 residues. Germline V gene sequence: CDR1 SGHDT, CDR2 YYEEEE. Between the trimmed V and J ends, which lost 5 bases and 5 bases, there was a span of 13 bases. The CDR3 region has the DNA TGTGCCAGCAGTTATACAGGGCAGACCGGGGAGCTGTTTTTT. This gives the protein CASSYTGQTGELFF.

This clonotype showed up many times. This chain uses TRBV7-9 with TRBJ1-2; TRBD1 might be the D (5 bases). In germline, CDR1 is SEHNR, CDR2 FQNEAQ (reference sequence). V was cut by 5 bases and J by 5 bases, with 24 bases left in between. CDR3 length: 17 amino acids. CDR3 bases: TGTGCCAGCAGCACAGCGGGGCCCTCTCCCGTCCGTTATGGCTACACCTTC. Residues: CASSTAGPSPVRYGYTF.

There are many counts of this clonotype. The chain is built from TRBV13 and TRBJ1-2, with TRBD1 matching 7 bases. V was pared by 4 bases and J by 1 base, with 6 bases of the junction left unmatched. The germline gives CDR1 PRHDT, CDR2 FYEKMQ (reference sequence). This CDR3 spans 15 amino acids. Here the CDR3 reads CASSSHRGGNYGYTF. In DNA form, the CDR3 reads TGTGCCAGCAGCTCTCACAGGGGAGGTAACTATGGCTACACCTTC.

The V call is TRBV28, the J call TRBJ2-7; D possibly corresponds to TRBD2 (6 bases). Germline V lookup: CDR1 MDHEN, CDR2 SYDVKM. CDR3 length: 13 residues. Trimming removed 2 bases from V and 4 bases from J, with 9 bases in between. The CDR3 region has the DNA TGTGCCAGCAGTTTAGAGGGGAGGTACGAGCAGTACTTC. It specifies CASSLEGRYEQYF.

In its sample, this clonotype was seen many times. The CDR3 region is CSARAQGGSSPLHF. As DNA, the CDR3 is TGCAGTGCTAGAGCGCAGGGGGGTTCCTCACCCCTCCACTTT. The chain links TRBV20-1 to TRBJ1-6; 7 nucleotides align to TRBD1. Germline CDR1 and CDR2: DFQATT and SNEGSKA (reference sequence). The CDR3 is 14 amino acids. V lost 1 base to trimming and J lost 10 bases; unmatched junction nucleotides: 7.